The 26 T cell receptor beta chains listed next were all sequenced from one sample in a study of cytomegalovirus exposure and HLA in healthy donors. Profiling relied on immunoSEQ multiplex PCR, and the TCRdb table lists in-frame clones only, not all of them. This repertoire shows 130,000 to 150,000 clones, approximately 85% found once; its top ten account for over 1.1%. The sample was PBMCs. Source of these receptors: a woman between 25 and 40 years old in good health and CMV-seronegative.

The V call is TRBV6-5, the J call TRBJ1-6; D is undetermined. The CDR3 runs to 14 residues. CDR1 is MNHEY and CDR2 is SVGAGI in the germline V gene. The germline V and J ends were trimmed by 6 bases and 7 bases, with 13 bases remaining between them. CDR3 region: CASRITPENSPLHF. CDR3 DNA: TGTGCCAGCAGGATTACCCCGGAGAATTCACCCCTCCACTTT.

The chain uses TRBV7-9 and TRBJ1-2; no clear D. Germline CDR1 and CDR2: SEHNR and FQNEAQ (reference sequence). V was pared by 4 bases and J by 4 bases, with 16 bases between. The CDR3 is made up of 15 amino acids. DNA of the CDR3: TGTGCCAGCAGCTCATTGTGGCAGGCGGGCTATGGCTACACCTTC. Protein: CASSSLWQAGYGYTF.

This chain joins TRBV28 and TRBJ1-3; 7 nucleotides agree with TRBD1. The length of the CDR3 is 16 residues. After removal of 5 bases from V and 0 bases from J, the junction contained 7 bases not matched to a gene. Germline V gives CDR1 MDHEN, CDR2 SYDVKM. The CDR3: CASSGATGLSGNTIYF. DNA for the CDR3: TGTGCCAGCAGTGGAGCGACAGGGCTCTCTGGAAACACCATATATTTT. Supplemented by reference TRBV28 and TRBJ1-3, the full variable domain reads DVKVTQSSRYLVKRTGEKVFLECVQDMDHENMFWYRQDPGLGLRLIYFSYDVKMKEKGDIPEGYSVSREKKERFSLILESASTNQTSMYLCASSGATGLSGNTIYFGEGSWLTVV.

CDR3: CASSLAEGQSSNYGYTF. CDR3 nucleotides: TGCGCCAGCAGCTTGGCCGAGGGACAGAGCTCTAACTATGGCTACACCTTC. The V gene is TRBV5-1, the J gene TRBJ1-2; 7 nucleotides match TRBD1. The CDR3 loop spans 17 amino acids. The germline gives CDR1 SGHRS, CDR2 YFSETQ. With 0 bases clipped from V and 0 bases from J, the junction kept 8 bases outside the gene matches.

The J gene is TRBJ2-2, the V gene TRBV6-5; D is perhaps TRBD1 (6 bases). Germline CDR1 and CDR2: MNHEY and SVGAGI. V was clipped by 4 bases and J by 6 bases, with 18 bases between them. This CDR3 spans 16 amino acids. CDR3 sequence reads: CASSSVTRGGAGELFF. As DNA, the CDR3 is TGTGCCAGCAGTTCCGTAACCAGGGGTGGGGCCGGGGAGCTGTTTTTT.

The CDR3 DNA follows: TGTGCCAGCTCTAACCGGGGGGCTTTCTATGGCTACACCTTC. Its protein is CASSNRGAFYGYTF. This rearrangement joins TRBV28 to TRBJ1-2, with D maybe TRBD1 (6 bases). With 8 bases removed from V and 4 bases from J, the gap between germline ends came to 17 bases. The CDR3 covers 14 residues. From germline, CDR1 is MDHEN and CDR2 SYDVKM.

V is TRBV7-8 and J is TRBJ2-5, with D possibly matching TRBD1 (5 bases). Germline lookup yields CDR1 SGHVS and CDR2 FQNEAQ. Trimming took off 0 bases at V and 5 bases at J, with 13 bases between the two ends. This CDR3 has 15 amino acids. The CDR3 spells CASSLALGVWETQYF. CDR3 DNA: TGTGCCAGCAGCTTAGCGCTAGGGGTCTGGGAGACCCAGTACTTC.

The V gene is TRBV9, the J gene TRBJ1-3, with 8 bases matching TRBD1. This CDR3 contains 13 residues. V lost 0 bases to trimming and J lost 7 bases; unmatched junction nucleotides: 0. From germline, CDR1 is SGDLS and CDR2 YYNGEE. Here the CDR3 reads CASSVDRGNTIYF. Here the CDR3 DNA reads TGTGCCAGCAGCGTAGACAGGGGGAACACCATATATTTT. Based on the CDR3 plus reference TRBV9 and TRBJ1-3, the full variable domain is DSGVTQTPKHLITATGQRVTLRCSPRSGDLSVYWYQQSLDQGLQFLIQYYNGEERAKGNILERFSAQQFPDLHSELNLSSLELGDSALYFCASSVDRGNTIYFGEGSWLTVV.

The chain recombines TRBV27 with TRBJ2-5; no reliable D call. Trimming stripped 2 bases from V and 5 bases from J, with 12 bases between. The CDR3 has 14 residues. The germline V gene encodes CDR1 MNHEY and CDR2 SMNVEV (reference sequence). The DNA of the CDR3 is TGTGCCAGCAGTTTACTGGTAGATTCGGAGACCCAGTACTTC. Its protein product is CASSLLVDSETQYF.

The CDR3 region has the DNA TGTGCCAGCAGCCCACAGGGCGGGTCAGATACGCAGTATTTT. It codes for CASSPQGGSDTQYF. The chain uses TRBV5-5 and TRBJ2-3; possible D gene TRBD1, 6 bases. The germline gives CDR1 SGHKS, CDR2 YYEKEE (reference sequence). V gave up 4 bases and J gave up 4 bases, with 13 bases separating them. The CDR3 contains 14 residues.

CDR3 sequence: CATSRDLTYEQYF. CDR3 coding DNA: TGTGCCACCAGCAGAGATCTTACCTACGAGCAGTACTTC. The chain couples TRBV15 to TRBJ2-7, with unresolved D. V lost 0 bases and J 2 bases, leaving 5 bases between the germline ends. CDR3 length: 13 residues. The germline gives CDR1 LNHNV, CDR2 YYDKDF (reference sequence).

This chain joins TRBV11-2 and TRBJ1-1; no clear D. The V gene lost 1 base and the J gene lost 4 bases, with 7 bases spanning the gap. Germline-derived CDR1 and CDR2 are SGHAT and FQNNGV. The CDR3 runs 13 residues. The CDR3 DNA reads TGTGCCAGCAGCTTAGGAGAGGGCACTGAAGCTTTCTTT. This encodes CASSLGEGTEAFF.

The chain employs TRBV27 and TRBJ2-5; TRBD2 might be the D (6 bases). Germline CDR1 MNHEY, CDR2 SMNVEV (reference sequence). The V and J ends lost 2 bases and 5 bases respectively, with 15 bases between them. The CDR3 runs 15 residues. In nucleotides, the CDR3 is TGTGCCAGCAGTTTAAATGGCGGGGCACGGGAGACCCAGTACTTC. Translating gives CASSLNGGARETQYF.

The rearrangement links TRBV28 to TRBJ2-2; TRBD2 matches at 9 bases. The germline gives CDR1 MDHEN, CDR2 SYDVKM. V trimming: 6 bases; J trimming: 3 bases; junction bases outside the gene matches: 5. The CDR3 contains 15 residues. The chain's CDR3 is CASSIAGEYTGELFF. DNA for the CDR3: TGTGCCAGCAGCATAGCGGGGGAGTACACCGGGGAGCTGTTTTTT.

The rearrangement uses TRBV6-6 and TRBJ2-1; 12 bases match TRBD2. CDR3 length: 15 amino acids. Germline V gene data show CDR1 as MNHNY and CDR2 as SVGAGI (reference sequence). The V and J ends lost 7 bases and 5 bases, in that order; junction bases with no gene match: 6. The CDR3 coding sequence is TGTGCCAGCACCCACGGACTAGCGGGGAACAATGAGCAGTTCTTC. Protein sequence: CASTHGLAGNNEQFF.

The chain employs TRBV5-1 and TRBJ1-3; 9 bases fit TRBD1. This CDR3 comprises 19 residues. Germline CDR1 is SGHRS and CDR2 is YFSETQ. Unmatched junction bases numbered 14, after V lost 4 bases and J lost 0 bases. CDR3 DNA: TGCGCCAGCAGCCCCCGGTTCATAGGGACAGGGATCTCTGGAAACACCATATATTTT. Protein product: CASSPRFIGTGISGNTIYF.

The V and J genes are TRBV7-8 and TRBJ1-2, with D perhaps TRBD1 (5 bases). The CDR3 totals 13 residues. V gave up 5 bases and J gave up 5 bases, with 12 bases separating them. Germline values: CDR1 SGHVS, CDR2 FQNEAQ. In nucleotides, the CDR3 is TGTGCCAGCAGCAACGACGGGGGGTATGGCTACACCTTC. This gives the protein CASSNDGGYGYTF.

V gene TRBV4-2 combines with J gene TRBJ2-7, with D maybe TRBD2 (7 bases). This CDR3 spans 20 amino acids. From germline, CDR1 is LGHNA and CDR2 YNFKEQ. V lost 2 bases and J lost 2, with 28 bases in between. DNA for the CDR3: TGTGCCAGCAGCCAATTGCCCGGAGGGGGGGCCTACGGTCTTGCCTACGAGCAGTACTTC. Its translation: CASSQLPGGGAYGLAYEQYF.

J is TRBJ1-1 and V is TRBV7-3, with D possibly TRBD1 on 5 matching bases. Germline CDR1 is SGHTA and CDR2 is FQGTGA. V lost 1 base to trimming and J lost 1 base, with 10 bases between them. The CDR3 consists of 15 residues. Here the CDR3 reads CASSLMGGKNTEAFF. The CDR3 bases are TGTGCCAGCAGCTTAATGGGGGGTAAGAACACTGAAGCTTTCTTT.

The genes are TRBV29-1 and TRBJ1-5; tentative D call: TRBD1 (6 bases). Trimming left V 6 bases short and J 3 bases short, with 12 bases between. The CDR3 contains 13 residues. In germline, CDR1 is SQVTM, CDR2 ANQGSEA. CDR3 region: CSVAWGLNQPQHF. For the CDR3, the DNA is TGCAGCGTGGCCTGGGGGCTCAATCAGCCCCAGCATTTT.

The rearrangement links TRBV7-9 to TRBJ1-6; no definite D call. The CDR3 runs to 14 residues. The germline gives CDR1 SEHNR, CDR2 FQNEAQ (reference sequence). Trimming took 2 bases from V and 5 from J, leaving 7 bases between them. CDR3 sequence: CASSLLQNNSPLHF. CDR3 DNA: TGTGCCAGCAGCTTACTACAGAATAATTCACCCCTCCACTTT.

The V and J genes are TRBV4-1 and TRBJ2-2; 8 nucleotides agree with TRBD1. There are 15 residues in the CDR3. Germline loops: CDR1 MGHRA, CDR2 YSYEKL. V gave up 4 bases and J gave up 4 bases; unmatched junction bases: 5. The CDR3 spells CASSLRTGSTGELFF. The CDR3 DNA reads as TGCGCCAGCAGCCTAAGGACAGGGAGCACCGGGGAGCTGTTTTTT.

V usage is TRBV27 and J usage is TRBJ2-1, with a possible D match to TRBD2 (6 bases). This CDR3 region has 16 residues. Looked up from germline, CDR1 is MNHEY and CDR2 is SMNVEV (reference sequence). Trimming shortened V by 5 bases and J by 1 base, and 15 bases separated the two germline ends. The CDR3 region has the DNA TGTGCCAGCAGTCCCGCCCGGGACTCTTCCTACAATGAGCAGTTCTTC. Protein product: CASSPARDSSYNEQFF.

The chain is built from TRBV25-1 and TRBJ1-4; 7 positions match TRBD1. The CDR3 consists of 17 residues. Per the germline V gene, CDR1 is MGHDK and CDR2 is SYGVNS. Germline trimming cut 3 bases from V and 8 bases from J; bases unmatched to any gene: 15. The DNA for the CDR3 is TGTGCCAGCAGTGATTTTATAGGGGGCGCCCCTTCGGAAAAACTGTTTTTT. Amino acid sequence: CASSDFIGGAPSEKLFF.

The chain couples TRBV13 to TRBJ2-7; 7 bases align to TRBD1. V lost 4 bases, J lost 5 bases, and 11 bases stayed unmatched. The CDR3 consists of 15 residues. Germline assignment: CDR1 PRHDT and CDR2 FYEKMQ (reference sequence). The CDR3 DNA follows: TGTGCCAGCAGCTCGAGACAGGGTGGCTGGGACGAGCAGTACTTC. Translating it yields CASSSRQGGWDEQYF.

V gene TRBV7-9 combines with J gene TRBJ1-2; D unclear. V was trimmed by 5 bases and J by 4 bases, leaving 17 bases between them. The CDR3 covers 15 residues. Germline CDR1 SEHNR, CDR2 FQNEAQ (reference sequence). The CDR3, as DNA: TGTGCCAGCAGCCCAGACGGGGTTCGGAGCTATGGCTACACCTTC. It codes for CASSPDGVRSYGYTF.